Below, one T cell receptor (beta chain) is given with its context. The sample belongs to a study of blood T cell repertoires in COVID-19. Overall study: Material from acute and convalescent COVID-19 was sourced from the United States, Italy and Spain. PBMCs, B-cell-depleted T cells, or T cells were the source of the cDNA or gDNA that made up the material.

The germline V gene has CDR1 SEHNR and CDR2 FQNEAQ (reference sequence). The CDR3 loop spans 17 amino acids. Trimming at V came to 0 bases and at J to 2 bases, leaving 2 bases not matched to a gene. Authors' data handling: The assay estimated nucleated cells by amplifying reference gene primers. Here immunoSEQ multiplex PCR was the method, and the copy in TCRdb shows in-frame clones only, minus some. V, J and clone size reflect that table, while D and trimming were determined from the DNA. The data contain 200,000 or so clones, roughly 80% of them singletons. The chain employs TRBV7-9 and TRBJ2-6, with 9 bases that match TRBD2. The sequenced sample was peripheral blood. The TCR sequence derives from a woman aged 25 to 39 with acute or convalescent COVID-19. The CDR3 DNA reads as TGTGCCAGCAGCTTAGCGCGGGGGGGCCCTGGGGCCAACGTCCTGACTTTC. This gives the protein CASSLARGGPGANVLTF. Based on the CDR3 plus reference TRBV7-9 and TRBJ2-6, the full variable domain is DTGVSQNPRHKITKRGQNVTFRCDPISEHNRLYWYRQTLGQGPEFLTYFQNEAQLEKSRLLSDRFSAERPKGSFSTLEIQRTEQGDSAMYLCASSLARGGPGANVLTFGAGSRLTVL.